This TCR beta chain originates from a study of spatial heterogeneity in lung cancer. The library protocol tagged each TCR cDNA with a unique molecular identifier. MiXCR, run by TCRdb on the 5' RACE reads, gives a single entry per CDR3 protein. This sample has around 14,000 distinct CDR3 sequences, with 3% to 4.5% found just once. This clonotype was seen many times. The size of this beta chain means little, since it is a stray read in a library made for alpha chains. V was pared by 5 bases and J by 4 bases, with 18 bases between. CDR3 length equals 16 residues. The time point: sample taken at primary tumor resection. Unsorted whole RNA samples from tumor, nontumor lung or frozen PBMC were sequenced.

The chain couples TRBV12-3 or TRBV12-4 to TRBJ1-5; D is undetermined. The sample here was normal lung tissue next to the tumor, taken at surgery. This clonotype was obtained from a male donor with early-stage non-small cell lung cancer. The chain's CDR3 is CASSPTLGLTNQPQHF. Here the CDR3 DNA reads TGTGCCAGCAGTCCTACGCTCGGGTTGACGAATCAGCCCCAGCATTTT.